Reported below is one T cell receptor beta chain. The sample comes from a study of preoperative IRX-2 immunotherapy in early breast cancer. Germline assignment: CDR1 LNHDA and CDR2 SQIVND (reference sequence). CDR3 size: 14 residues. The V gene end was trimmed by 8 bases and the J gene end by 4 bases; junction bases not matched to a gene: 7. Assay: immunoSEQ multiplex PCR; the TCRdb copy retains only in-frame clones and omits some. The sample consists of roughly 5,300 clones, under 85% of them appearing once. Treatment noted: preoperative locoregional IRX-2 cytokine immunotherapy. This phase Ib study tested locoregional IRX-2 cytokine immunotherapy given before surgery.

V usage is TRBV19 and J usage is TRBJ1-5; TRBD1 aligns across 8 bases. The receptor comes from a human donor with breast cancer. Sequencing used tumor tissue, obtained before IRX-2 immunotherapy. This CDR3 is CASHTDRVNQPQHF. CDR3 nucleotide sequence: TGTGCCAGTCACACGGACAGGGTAAATCAGCCCCAGCATTTT.